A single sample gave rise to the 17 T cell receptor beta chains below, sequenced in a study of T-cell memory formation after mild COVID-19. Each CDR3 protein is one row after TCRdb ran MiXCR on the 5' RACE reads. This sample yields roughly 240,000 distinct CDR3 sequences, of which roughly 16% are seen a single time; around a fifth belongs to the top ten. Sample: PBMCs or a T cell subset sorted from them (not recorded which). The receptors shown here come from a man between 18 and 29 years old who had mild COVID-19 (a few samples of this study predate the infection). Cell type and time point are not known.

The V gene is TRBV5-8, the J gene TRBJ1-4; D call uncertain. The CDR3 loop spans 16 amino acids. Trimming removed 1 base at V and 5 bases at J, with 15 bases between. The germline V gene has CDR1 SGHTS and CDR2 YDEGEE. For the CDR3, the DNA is TGTGCCAGCAGCTTGATCTCGGACGGGAGAAATGAAAAACTGTTTTTT. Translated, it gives CASSLISDGRNEKLFF.

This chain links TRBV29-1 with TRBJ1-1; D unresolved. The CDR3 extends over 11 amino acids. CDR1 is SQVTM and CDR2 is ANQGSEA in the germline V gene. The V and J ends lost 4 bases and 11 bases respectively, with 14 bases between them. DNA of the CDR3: TGCAGCGTTGGAGGAGGGAGGGAGGCTTTCTTT. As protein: CSVGGGREAFF.

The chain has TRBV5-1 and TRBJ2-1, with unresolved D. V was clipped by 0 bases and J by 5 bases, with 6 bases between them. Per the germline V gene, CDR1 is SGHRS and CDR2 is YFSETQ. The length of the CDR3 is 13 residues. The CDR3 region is CASSLEPNNEQFF. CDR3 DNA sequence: TGCGCCAGCAGCTTGGAGCCAAACAATGAGCAGTTCTTC.

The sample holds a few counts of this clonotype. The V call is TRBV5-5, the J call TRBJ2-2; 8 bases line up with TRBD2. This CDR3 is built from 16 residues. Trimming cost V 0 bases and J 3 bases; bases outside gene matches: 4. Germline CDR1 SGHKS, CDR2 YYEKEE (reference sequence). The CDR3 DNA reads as TGTGCCAGCAGCTTGGTTCGGGGGGGACACACCGGGGAGCTGTTTTTT. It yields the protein CASSLVRGGHTGELFF. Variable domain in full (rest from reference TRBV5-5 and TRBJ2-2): DAGVTQSPTHLIKTRGQQVTLRCSPISGHKSVSWYQQVLGQGPQFIFQYYEKEERGRGNFPDRFSARQFPNYSSELNVNALLLGDSALYLCASSLVRGGHTGELFFGEGSRLTVL.

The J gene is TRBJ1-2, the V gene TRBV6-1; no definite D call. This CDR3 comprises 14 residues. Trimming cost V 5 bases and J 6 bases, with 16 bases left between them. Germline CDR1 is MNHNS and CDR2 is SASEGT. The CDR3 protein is CASSPDEYANGYTF. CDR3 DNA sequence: TGTGCCAGCAGTCCCGACGAGTACGCGAATGGCTACACCTTC.

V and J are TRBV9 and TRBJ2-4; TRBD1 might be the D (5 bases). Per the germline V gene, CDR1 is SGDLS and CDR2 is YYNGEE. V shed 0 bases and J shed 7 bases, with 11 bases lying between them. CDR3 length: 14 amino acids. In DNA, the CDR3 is TGTGCCAGCAGCGTAGGTGGCAGGGCCAACATTCAGTACTTC. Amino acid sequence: CASSVGGRANIQYF.

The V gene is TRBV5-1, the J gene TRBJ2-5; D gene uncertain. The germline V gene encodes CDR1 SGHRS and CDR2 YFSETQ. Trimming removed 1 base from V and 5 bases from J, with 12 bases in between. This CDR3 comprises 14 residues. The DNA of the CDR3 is TGCGCCAGCAGCTTGTATGGGGTAGGGGAGACCCAGTACTTC. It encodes CASSLYGVGETQYF.

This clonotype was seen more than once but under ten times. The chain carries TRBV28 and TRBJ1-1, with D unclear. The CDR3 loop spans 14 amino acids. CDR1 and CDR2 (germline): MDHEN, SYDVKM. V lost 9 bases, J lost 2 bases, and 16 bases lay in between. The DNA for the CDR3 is TGTGCCAGTCAAGGAAGCTATCGCAACACTGAAGCTTTCTTT. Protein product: CASQGSYRNTEAFF.

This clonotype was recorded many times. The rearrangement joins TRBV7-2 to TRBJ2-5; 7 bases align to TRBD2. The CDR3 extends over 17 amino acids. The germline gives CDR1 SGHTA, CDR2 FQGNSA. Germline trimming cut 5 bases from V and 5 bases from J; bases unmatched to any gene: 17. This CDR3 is CASSRMLLTGGGETQYF. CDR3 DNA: TGTGCCAGCAGCCGGATGTTGTTGACGGGGGGAGGGGAGACCCAGTACTTC.

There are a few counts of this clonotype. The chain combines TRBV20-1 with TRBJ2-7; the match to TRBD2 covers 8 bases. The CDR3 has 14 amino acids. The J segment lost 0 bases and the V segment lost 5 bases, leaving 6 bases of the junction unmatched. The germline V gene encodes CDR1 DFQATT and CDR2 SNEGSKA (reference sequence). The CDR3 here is CSALLAGSSYEQYF. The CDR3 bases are TGCAGTGCTCTATTAGCGGGGAGCTCCTACGAGCAGTACTTC.

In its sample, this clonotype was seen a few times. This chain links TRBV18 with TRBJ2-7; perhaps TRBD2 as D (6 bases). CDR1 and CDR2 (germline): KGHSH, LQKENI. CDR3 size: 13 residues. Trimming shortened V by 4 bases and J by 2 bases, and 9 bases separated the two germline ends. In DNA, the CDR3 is TGTGCCAGCTCACTCGGGGGACCCTACGAGCAGTACTTC. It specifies CASSLGGPYEQYF. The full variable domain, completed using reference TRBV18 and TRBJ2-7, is NAGVMQNPRHLVRRRGQEARLRCSPMKGHSHVYWYRQLPEEGLKFMVYLQKENIIDESGMPKERFSAEFPKEGPSILRIQQVVRGDSAAYFCASSLGGPYEQYFGPGTRLTVT.

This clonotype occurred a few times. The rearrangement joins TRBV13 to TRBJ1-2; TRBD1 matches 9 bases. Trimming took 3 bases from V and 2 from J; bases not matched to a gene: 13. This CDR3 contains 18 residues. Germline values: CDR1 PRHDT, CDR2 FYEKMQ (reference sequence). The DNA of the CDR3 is TGTGCCAGCAGCTTCGTCCCGGGACAGGGCCTGACCAACTATGGCTACACCTTC. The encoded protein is CASSFVPGQGLTNYGYTF.

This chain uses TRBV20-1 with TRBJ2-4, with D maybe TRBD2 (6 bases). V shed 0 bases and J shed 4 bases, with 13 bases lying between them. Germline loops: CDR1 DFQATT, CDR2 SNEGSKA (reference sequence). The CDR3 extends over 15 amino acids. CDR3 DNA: TGCAGTGCTAGAGAGCGGGGAACGACTAAAAACATTCAGTACTTC. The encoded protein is CSARERGTTKNIQYF.

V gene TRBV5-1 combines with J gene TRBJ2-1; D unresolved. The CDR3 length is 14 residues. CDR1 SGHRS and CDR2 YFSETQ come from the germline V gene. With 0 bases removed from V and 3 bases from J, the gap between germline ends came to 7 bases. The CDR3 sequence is CASSLGQFYNEQFF. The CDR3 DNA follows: TGCGCCAGCAGCTTGGGTCAATTCTACAATGAGCAGTTCTTC.

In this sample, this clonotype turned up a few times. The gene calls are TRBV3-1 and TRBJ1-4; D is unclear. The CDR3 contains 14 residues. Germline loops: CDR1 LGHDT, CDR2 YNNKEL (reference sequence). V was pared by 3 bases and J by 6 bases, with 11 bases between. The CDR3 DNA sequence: TGTGCCAGCAGCCATAAGGGAATGGATGAAAAACTGTTTTTT. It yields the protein CASSHKGMDEKLFF.

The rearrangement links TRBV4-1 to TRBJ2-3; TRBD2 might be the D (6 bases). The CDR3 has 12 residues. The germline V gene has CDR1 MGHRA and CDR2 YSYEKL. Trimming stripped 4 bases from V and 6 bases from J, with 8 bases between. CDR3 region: CASSRGEDTQYF. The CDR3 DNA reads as TGCGCCAGCAGCCGGGGGGAGGATACGCAGTATTTT.

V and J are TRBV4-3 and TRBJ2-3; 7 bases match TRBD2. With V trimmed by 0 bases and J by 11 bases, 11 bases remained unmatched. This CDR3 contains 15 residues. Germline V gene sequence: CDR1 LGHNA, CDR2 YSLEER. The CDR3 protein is CASSQDLAAQIKQYF. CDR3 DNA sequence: TGCGCCAGCAGCCAAGACCTAGCGGCACAGATAAAGCAGTATTTT.